This TCR beta chain was identified in a study of cytomegalovirus exposure and HLA in healthy donors. General observations from the study: Cytomegalovirus status was reportedly diagnosed by the classifier with high specificity and sensitivity. The authors confirmed in vitro that three CMV-associated chains were specific for CMV antigens.

Details on this clone: What it recognizes is unknown.

The donors were part of the roughly 120-subject validation cohort, which stood apart from the approximately 630-subject first cohort. This CDR3 spans 14 amino acids. Germline-derived CDR1 and CDR2 are WNHNN and SYGVQD (reference sequence). Trimming left V 6 bases short and J 0 bases short, with 11 bases between. The method was immunoSEQ multiplex PCR; TCRdb's version includes in-frame clones alone and lacks a portion of them. The table has tens of thousands of clones, about 92% seen once. This TCR derives from a woman under 30 in good health and CMV-seronegative. This chain links TRBV10-1 with TRBJ1-1; D call uncertain. Sequenced sample: PBMCs. The CDR3 DNA is TGCGCCAGCAGGGCAGGCAACATGAACACTGAAGCTTTCTTT. Residues: CASRAGNMNTEAFF.